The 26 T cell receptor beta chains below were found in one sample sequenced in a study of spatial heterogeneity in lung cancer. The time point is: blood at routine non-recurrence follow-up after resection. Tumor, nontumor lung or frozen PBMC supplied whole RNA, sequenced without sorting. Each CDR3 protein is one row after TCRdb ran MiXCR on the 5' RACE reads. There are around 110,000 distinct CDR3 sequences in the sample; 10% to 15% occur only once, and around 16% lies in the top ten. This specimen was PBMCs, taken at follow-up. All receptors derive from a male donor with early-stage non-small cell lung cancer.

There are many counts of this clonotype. The CDR3 coding sequence is TGTGCCAGCAGCTTGGAGAAGGCGGGTGAGCAGTTCTTC. This encodes CASSLEKAGEQFF. The chain joins TRBV5-5 to TRBJ2-1; tentatively, D is TRBD2 (5 bases). The germline V gene encodes CDR1 SGHKS and CDR2 YYEKEE (reference sequence). The CDR3 is 13 amino acids. Trimming took 0 bases from V and 9 from J, leaving 10 bases between them.

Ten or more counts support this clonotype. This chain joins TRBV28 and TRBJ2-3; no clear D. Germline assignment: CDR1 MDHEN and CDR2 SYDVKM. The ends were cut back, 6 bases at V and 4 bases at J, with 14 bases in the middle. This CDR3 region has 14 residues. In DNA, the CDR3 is TGTGCCAGCAGCCCCGGGCCCCGAGCAGATACGCAGTATTTT. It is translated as CASSPGPRADTQYF.

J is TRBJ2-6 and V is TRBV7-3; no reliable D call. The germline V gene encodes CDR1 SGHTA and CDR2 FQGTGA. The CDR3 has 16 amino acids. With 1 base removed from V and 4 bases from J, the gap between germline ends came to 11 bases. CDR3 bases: TGTGCCAGCAGCTTAAATGGAAGGGCCGGGGCCAACGTCCTGACTTTC. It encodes CASSLNGRAGANVLTF.

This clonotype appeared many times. The CDR3 region is CASSVVAVGVVNTEAFF. CDR3 sequence (DNA): TGTGCCAGCAGCGTAGTGGCAGTCGGAGTGGTGAACACTGAAGCTTTCTTT. This chain joins TRBV9 and TRBJ1-1; D is uncertain. The CDR3 covers 17 residues. The germline CDR1 and CDR2 sequences are SGDLS and YYNGEE. Trimming removed 0 bases from V and 0 bases from J, with 15 bases in between.

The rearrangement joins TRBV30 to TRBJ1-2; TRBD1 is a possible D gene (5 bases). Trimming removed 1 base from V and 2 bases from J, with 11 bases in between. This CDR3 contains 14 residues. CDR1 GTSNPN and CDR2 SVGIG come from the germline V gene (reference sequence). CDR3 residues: CAWSGFRVNYGYTF. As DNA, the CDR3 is TGTGCCTGGAGTGGTTTCAGGGTAAACTATGGCTACACCTTC.

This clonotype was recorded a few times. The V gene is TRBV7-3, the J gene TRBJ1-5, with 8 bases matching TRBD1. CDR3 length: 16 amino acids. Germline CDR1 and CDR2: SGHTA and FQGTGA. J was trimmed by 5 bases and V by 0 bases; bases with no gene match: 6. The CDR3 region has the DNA TGTGCCAGCAGCTTAACGCCGGACAGGGAGGATCAGCCCCAGCATTTT. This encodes CASSLTPDREDQPQHF.

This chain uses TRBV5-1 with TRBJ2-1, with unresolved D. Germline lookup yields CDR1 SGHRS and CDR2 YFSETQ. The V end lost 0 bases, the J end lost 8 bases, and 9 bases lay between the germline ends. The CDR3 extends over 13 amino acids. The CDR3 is CASSLGATDEQFF. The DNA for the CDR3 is TGCGCCAGCAGCTTGGGGGCTACGGATGAGCAGTTCTTC.

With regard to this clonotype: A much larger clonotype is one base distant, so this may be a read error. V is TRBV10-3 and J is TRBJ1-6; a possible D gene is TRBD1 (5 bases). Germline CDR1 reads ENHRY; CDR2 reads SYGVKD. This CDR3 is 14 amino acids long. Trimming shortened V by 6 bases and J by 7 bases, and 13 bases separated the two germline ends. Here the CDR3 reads CAIRRGRVNSPLHF. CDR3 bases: TGTGCCATCAGGAGGGGCAGGGTAAATTCACCCCTCCACTTT.

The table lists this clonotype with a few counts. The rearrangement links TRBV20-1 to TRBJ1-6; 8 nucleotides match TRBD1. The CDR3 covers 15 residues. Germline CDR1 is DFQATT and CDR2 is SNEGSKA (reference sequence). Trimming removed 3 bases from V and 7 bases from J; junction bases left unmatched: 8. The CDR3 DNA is TGCAGTGCTAGTCCCGGGACAGGATTAAATTCACCCCTCCACTTT. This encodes CSASPGTGLNSPLHF.

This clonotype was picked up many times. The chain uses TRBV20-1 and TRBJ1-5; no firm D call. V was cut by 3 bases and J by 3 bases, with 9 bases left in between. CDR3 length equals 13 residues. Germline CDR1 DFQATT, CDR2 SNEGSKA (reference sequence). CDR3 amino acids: CSASLGLNQPQHF. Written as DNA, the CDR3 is TGCAGTGCTAGTTTGGGCCTCAATCAGCCCCAGCATTTT.

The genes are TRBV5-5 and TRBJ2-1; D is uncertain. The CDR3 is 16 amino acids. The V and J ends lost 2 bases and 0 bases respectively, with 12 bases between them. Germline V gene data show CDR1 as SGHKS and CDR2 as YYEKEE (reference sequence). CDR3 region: CASSFGSPSSYNEQFF. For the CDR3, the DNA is TGTGCCAGCAGCTTCGGCTCCCCGAGCTCCTACAATGAGCAGTTCTTC.

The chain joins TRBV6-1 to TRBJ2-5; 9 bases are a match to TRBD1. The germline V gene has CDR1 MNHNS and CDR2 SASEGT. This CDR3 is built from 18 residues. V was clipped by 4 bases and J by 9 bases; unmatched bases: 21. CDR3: CASSAAKPGQGKPAAQYF. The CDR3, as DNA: TGTGCCAGCAGTGCAGCCAAACCGGGACAGGGCAAACCGGCGGCCCAGTACTTC.

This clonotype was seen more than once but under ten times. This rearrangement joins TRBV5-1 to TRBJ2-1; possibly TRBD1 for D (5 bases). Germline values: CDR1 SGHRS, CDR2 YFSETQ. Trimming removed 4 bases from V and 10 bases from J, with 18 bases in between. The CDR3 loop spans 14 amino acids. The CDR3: CASSLPRQTREQFF. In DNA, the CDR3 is TGCGCCAGCAGCCTCCCCCGACAGACCAGAGAGCAGTTCTTC.

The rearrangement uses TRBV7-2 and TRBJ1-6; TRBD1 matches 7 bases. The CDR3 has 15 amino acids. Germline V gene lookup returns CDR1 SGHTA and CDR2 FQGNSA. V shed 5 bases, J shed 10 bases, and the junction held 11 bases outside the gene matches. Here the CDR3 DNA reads TGTGCCAGCAGCCCGACAGGGACCCAGCAGTCACCCCTCCACTTT. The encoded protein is CASSPTGTQQSPLHF.

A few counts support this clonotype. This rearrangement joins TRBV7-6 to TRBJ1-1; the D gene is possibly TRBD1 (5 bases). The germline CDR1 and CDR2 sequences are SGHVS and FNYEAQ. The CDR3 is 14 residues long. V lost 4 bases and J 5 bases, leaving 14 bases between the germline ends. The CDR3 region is CASSSRQGRTEAFF. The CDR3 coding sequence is TGTGCCAGCAGCTCTCGCCAGGGAAGGACTGAAGCTTTCTTT.

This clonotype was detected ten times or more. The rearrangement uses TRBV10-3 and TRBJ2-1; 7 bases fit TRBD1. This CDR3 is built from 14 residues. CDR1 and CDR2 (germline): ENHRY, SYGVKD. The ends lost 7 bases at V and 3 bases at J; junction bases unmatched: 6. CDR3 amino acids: CAIKLGQIYNEQFF. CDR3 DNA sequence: TGTGCCATCAAGCTGGGACAGATCTACAATGAGCAGTTCTTC.

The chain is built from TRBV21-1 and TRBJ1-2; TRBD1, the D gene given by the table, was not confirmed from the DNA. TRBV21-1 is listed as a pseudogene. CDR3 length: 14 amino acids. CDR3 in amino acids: CASSKWTGGQGYTF. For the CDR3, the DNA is TGTGCCAGCAGTAAATGGACAGGGGGCCAAGGCTACACCTTC.

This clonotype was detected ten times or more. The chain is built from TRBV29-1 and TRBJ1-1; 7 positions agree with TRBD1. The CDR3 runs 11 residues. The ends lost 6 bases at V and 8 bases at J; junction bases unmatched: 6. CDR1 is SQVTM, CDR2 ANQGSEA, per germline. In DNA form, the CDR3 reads TGCAGCGTCGACGACAGGGCCGAAGCTTTCTTT. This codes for CSVDDRAEAFF.

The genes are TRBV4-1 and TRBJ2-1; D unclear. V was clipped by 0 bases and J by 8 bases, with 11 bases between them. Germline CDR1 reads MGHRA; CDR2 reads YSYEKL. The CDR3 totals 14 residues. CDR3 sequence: CASSQDEAFDEQFF. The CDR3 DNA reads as TGCGCCAGCAGCCAAGACGAGGCGTTTGATGAGCAGTTCTTC.

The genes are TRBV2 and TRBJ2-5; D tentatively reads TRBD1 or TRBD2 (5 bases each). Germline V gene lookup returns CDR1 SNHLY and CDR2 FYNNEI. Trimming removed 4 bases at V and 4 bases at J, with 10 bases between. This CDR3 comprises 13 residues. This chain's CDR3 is CASSVGDRETQYF. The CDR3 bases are TGTGCCAGCAGTGTCGGGGACCGAGAGACCCAGTACTTC.

Written as DNA, the CDR3 is TGTGCCAGCAGTCCCTCCGGGACAGGGTTTCAGCCCCAGCATTTT. Translation gives CASSPSGTGFQPQHF. V usage is TRBV27 and J usage is TRBJ1-5; 9 positions match TRBD1. Per germline, CDR1 MNHEY and CDR2 SMNVEV (reference sequence). The CDR3 consists of 15 residues. The trim removed 5 bases at V and 6 bases at J, leaving 8 bases unmatched.

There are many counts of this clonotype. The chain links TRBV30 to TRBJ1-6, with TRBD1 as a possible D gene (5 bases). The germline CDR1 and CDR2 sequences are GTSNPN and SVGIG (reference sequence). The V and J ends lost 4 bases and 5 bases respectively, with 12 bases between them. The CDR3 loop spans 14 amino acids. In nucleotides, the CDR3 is TGTGCCTGGATATCGAGACAGAATAATTCACCCCTCCACTTT. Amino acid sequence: CAWISRQNNSPLHF.

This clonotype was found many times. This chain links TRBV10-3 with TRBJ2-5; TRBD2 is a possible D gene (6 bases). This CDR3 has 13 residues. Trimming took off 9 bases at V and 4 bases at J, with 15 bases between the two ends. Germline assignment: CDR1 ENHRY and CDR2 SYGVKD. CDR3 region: CAISAGTLETQYF. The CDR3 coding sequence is TGTGCCATTTCGGCCGGGACTTTAGAGACCCAGTACTTC.

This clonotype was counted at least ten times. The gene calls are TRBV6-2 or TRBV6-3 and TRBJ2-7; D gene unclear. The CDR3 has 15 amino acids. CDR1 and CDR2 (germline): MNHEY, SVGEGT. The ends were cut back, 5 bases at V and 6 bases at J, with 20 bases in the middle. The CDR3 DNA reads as TGTGCCAGCAGTGCAGTTCTGAACAAGCACACCGAGCAGTACTTC. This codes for CASSAVLNKHTEQYF.

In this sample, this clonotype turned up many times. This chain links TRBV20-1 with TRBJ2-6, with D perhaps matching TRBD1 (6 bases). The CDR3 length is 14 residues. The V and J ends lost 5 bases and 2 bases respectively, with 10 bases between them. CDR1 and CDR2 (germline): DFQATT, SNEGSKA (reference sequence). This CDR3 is CSAPRGTGANVLTF. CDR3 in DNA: TGCAGTGCTCCCAGGGGAACTGGGGCCAACGTCCTGACTTTC.

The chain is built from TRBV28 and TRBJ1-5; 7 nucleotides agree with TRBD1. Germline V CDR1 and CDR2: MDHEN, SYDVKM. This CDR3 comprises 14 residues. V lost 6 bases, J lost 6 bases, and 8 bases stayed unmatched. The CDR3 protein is CASSAGGTSQPQHF. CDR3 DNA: TGTGCCAGCAGCGCAGGGGGTACAAGTCAGCCCCAGCATTTT.